Below are 23 T cell receptor beta chains sequenced from a single sample in a study of response to subunit inactivated influenza vaccine. TCRdb re-called the RT-PCR reads with MiXCR, one entry per CDR3 protein. The data hold more than 150,000 distinct CDR3 sequences, with about 11% observed a single time. The sample was CD8+ T cells sorted from PBMCs, taken less than 30 months after vaccination. These receptors were taken from a man between 50 and 69 years old who received an inactivated influenza vaccine.

This clonotype was picked up many times. V gene TRBV7-2 combines with J gene TRBJ2-5, with a tentative D call TRBD2 (6 bases). CDR1 is SGHTA and CDR2 is FQGNSA in the germline V gene. Trimming removed 4 bases at V and 2 bases at J, with 14 bases between. The CDR3 length is 15 residues. As DNA, the CDR3 is TGTGCCAGCAGCTACGGACTAAAGATACAAGAGACCCAGTACTTC. This sequence encodes CASSYGLKIQETQYF.

This clonotype came up a few times. The chain employs TRBV7-9 and TRBJ2-3; maybe TRBD2 (5 bases). Per the germline V gene, CDR1 is SEHNR and CDR2 is FQNEAQ (reference sequence). CDR3 size: 14 residues. V was clipped by 7 bases and J by 2 bases, with 13 bases between them. CDR3 nucleotides: TGTGCCAGCACAGAAAGCGGATCCACAGATACGCAGTATTTT. It encodes CASTESGSTDTQYF.

This clonotype came up a few times. The genes are TRBV7-2 and TRBJ2-1, with 13 nucleotides matching TRBD2. The germline CDR1 and CDR2 sequences are SGHTA and FQGNSA. CDR3 length equals 17 residues. J gave up 2 bases and V 5 bases, and 6 bases lay outside the gene matches. CDR3 sequence: CASSRLAGGTTYNEQFF. The CDR3 nucleotides read TGTGCCAGCAGCCGACTAGCGGGAGGTACGACCTACAATGAGCAGTTCTTC.

The rearrangement joins TRBV4-1 to TRBJ2-2; D is unclear. V shed 2 bases and J shed 4 bases, with 5 bases lying between them. The CDR3 is 13 amino acids. Germline CDR1 reads MGHRA; CDR2 reads YSYEKL. CDR3 sequence reads: CASSQLGTGELFF. The CDR3 coding sequence is TGCGCCAGCAGCCAACTTGGCACCGGGGAGCTGTTTTTT.

This clonotype was seen only a few times. This chain joins TRBV20-1 and TRBJ2-5; 8 bases agree with TRBD1. CDR1 DFQATT and CDR2 SNEGSKA come from the germline V gene (reference sequence). J lost 4 bases, V lost 5 bases, and 9 bases had no gene match. CDR3 length equals 14 residues. The CDR3 loop reads CSADLAQGVETQYF. The CDR3 nucleotides read TGCAGTGCTGATCTTGCACAGGGGGTAGAGACCCAGTACTTC.

This chain joins TRBV12-3 or TRBV12-4 and TRBJ2-2; D is unresolved. V dropped 8 bases and J dropped 0 bases, with 13 bases sitting between them. This CDR3 has 15 residues. In nucleotides, the CDR3 is TGTGCCAGCCGGGTCCCAGGCCCGAACACCGGGGAGCTGTTTTTT. Its protein product is CASRVPGPNTGELFF.

This chain uses TRBV28 with TRBJ2-7; 10 bases map to TRBD2. V was pared by 3 bases and J by 6 bases, with 5 bases of the junction left unmatched. The CDR3 has 14 amino acids. CDR1 and CDR2 from the germline V gene are MDHEN and SYDVKM. CDR3 loop: CASSFLAGASEQYF. The CDR3 region has the DNA TGTGCCAGCAGTTTTCTAGCGGGAGCATCCGAGCAGTACTTC.

A few counts support this clonotype. The chain has TRBV7-7 and TRBJ2-1, with 8 bases fitting TRBD2. Germline values: CDR1 SSHAT, CDR2 FNYEAQ (reference sequence). The CDR3 totals 15 residues. The ends lost 1 base at V and 5 bases at J; junction bases unmatched: 4. The CDR3 DNA reads as TGTGCCAGCAGCTTAGGAGCGGGAGCCAACAATGAGCAGTTCTTC. It yields the protein CASSLGAGANNEQFF.

This chain connects TRBV7-8 to TRBJ1-2, with D uncertain. With 5 bases removed from V and 5 bases from J, the gap between germline ends came to 18 bases. The V gene's germline CDR1 is SGHVS and CDR2 FQNEAQ. The CDR3 is 15 residues long. The CDR3 coding sequence is TGTGCCAGCAGCCCTAGCCCAGGAAACCCTTATGGCTACACCTTC. Its protein is CASSPSPGNPYGYTF.

This clonotype was seen a few times. The chain joins TRBV7-8 to TRBJ2-5, with 7 bases that match TRBD1. V dropped 5 bases and J dropped 4; count of bases not matched to a gene: 7. The CDR3 is 14 residues long. Germline V gene sequence: CDR1 SGHVS, CDR2 FQNEAQ. The CDR3 bases are TGTGCCAGCAGCCCTGCCGGACAGGTAGAGACCCAGTACTTC. This translates into CASSPAGQVETQYF.

Only a few counts were recorded for this clonotype. CDR3 nucleotide sequence: TGCGCCAGCAGCCAGCCAAGCGGGGGCACAGATACGCAGTATTTT. This gives the protein CASSQPSGGTDTQYF. V gene TRBV4-3 combines with J gene TRBJ2-3; the match to TRBD2 covers 7 bases. The trim removed 3 bases at V and 1 base at J, leaving 4 bases unmatched. CDR1 LGHNA and CDR2 YSLEER come from the germline V gene. The CDR3 runs to 15 residues.

This sequence joins TRBV29-1 and TRBJ2-5, with D perhaps TRBD2 (6 bases). Per germline, CDR1 SQVTM and CDR2 ANQGSEA. The V end lost 2 bases, the J end lost 1 base, and 14 bases lay between the germline ends. The CDR3 runs 15 residues. This CDR3 is CSVELRREAQETQYF. The CDR3 DNA reads as TGCAGCGTTGAACTCCGGAGGGAGGCCCAAGAGACCCAGTACTTC.

There are many counts of this clonotype. The rearrangement uses TRBV12-3 or TRBV12-4 and TRBJ2-1; 8 bases match TRBD2. V lost 3 bases and J lost 4; bases outside the gene matches: 2. The CDR3 extends over 14 amino acids. The DNA for the CDR3 is TGTGCCAGCAGTTTTGCGGGGGGATACAATGAGCAGTTCTTC. Translating it yields CASSFAGGYNEQFF.

A few counts support this clonotype. The chain links TRBV6-1 to TRBJ2-5; TRBD2 agrees at 8 bases. Germline V lookup: CDR1 MNHNS, CDR2 SASEGT. CDR3 length equals 14 residues. Germline trimming cut 7 bases from V and 4 bases from J; bases unmatched to any gene: 8. The CDR3 loop is CASNTGGPAETQYF. As DNA, the CDR3 is TGTGCCAGCAACACGGGAGGGCCGGCAGAGACCCAGTACTTC.

The chain couples TRBV11-1 to TRBJ2-2, with D unclear. Trimming took 7 bases from V and 0 from J, leaving 6 bases between them. Looked up from germline, CDR1 is SGHAT and CDR2 is FQDESV (reference sequence). The length of the CDR3 is 13 residues. CDR3 nucleotides: TGTGCCAGCAAAGATACGAACACCGGGGAGCTGTTTTTT. Protein sequence: CASKDTNTGELFF.

This clonotype occurred a few times. This chain's CDR3 is CASSLRPSGTGELFF. The CDR3 region has the DNA TGTGCCAGCAGTTTACGGCCCTCGGGCACCGGGGAGCTGTTTTTT. The rearrangement joins TRBV28 to TRBJ2-2; D is uncertain. The length of the CDR3 is 15 residues. Germline-derived CDR1 and CDR2 are MDHEN and SYDVKM. Trimming pared 2 bases from V and 4 bases from J, leaving 11 bases between.

This clonotype was seen a few times. The chain employs TRBV4-3 and TRBJ2-3; D may be TRBD1 (5 bases). V dropped 2 bases and J dropped 8 bases, with 11 bases sitting between them. Germline-derived CDR1 and CDR2 are LGHNA and YSLEER. The CDR3 has 13 residues. The CDR3 sequence: CASSQLGVGTQYF. In DNA, the CDR3 is TGCGCCAGCAGCCAACTAGGGGTGGGTACGCAGTATTTT.

This rearrangement joins TRBV6-5 to TRBJ1-1; possibly TRBD1 for D (5 bases). The CDR3 spans 13 residues. Germline assignment: CDR1 MNHEY and CDR2 SVGAGI. Trimming took 2 bases from V and 5 from J, leaving 9 bases between them. The CDR3 DNA follows: TGTGCCAGCAGTTACAAGGCAGGGACTGAAGCTTTCTTT. Translation gives CASSYKAGTEAFF.

Only a few counts were recorded for this clonotype. Germline is not matched at one junction end, which may reflect a read error. The chain carries TRBV12-3 or TRBV12-4 and TRBJ2-3; 7 nucleotides agree with TRBD1. This CDR3 contains 15 residues. The CDR3 is CASRQTGTPTGTQYF. The CDR3 bases are TGTGCCAGCAGACAGACAGGGACCCCCACAGGTACGCAGTATTTT.

V is TRBV10-3 and J is TRBJ2-1; 8 bases are shared with TRBD2. CDR1 and CDR2 (germline): ENHRY, SYGVKD. The CDR3 is 15 amino acids. V gave up 6 bases and J gave up 5 bases; unmatched junction bases: 9. The CDR3 region is CAISAWRGDHNEQFF. The DNA for the CDR3 is TGTGCCATCAGCGCTTGGCGGGGGGATCACAATGAGCAGTTCTTC.

This clonotype was seen ten or more times. The V gene is TRBV5-1, the J gene TRBJ2-2; D unclear. The V end was cut by 0 bases, the J end by 1 base, with 4 bases between. Germline loops: CDR1 SGHRS, CDR2 YFSETQ. The CDR3 loop spans 14 amino acids. CDR3 region: CASSLVENTGELFF. Written as DNA, the CDR3 is TGCGCCAGCAGCTTGGTGGAGAACACCGGGGAGCTGTTTTTT.

V and J are TRBV7-6 and TRBJ2-1; 9 bases align to TRBD1. CDR1 and CDR2 (germline): SGHVS, FNYEAQ. This CDR3 has 16 residues. Trimming took 3 bases from V and 8 from J; bases not matched to a gene: 11. CDR3 amino acids: CASSFGGTGKGHEQFF. CDR3 nucleotide sequence: TGTGCCAGCAGCTTTGGTGGGACAGGGAAAGGTCATGAGCAGTTCTTC. Drawing the rest from reference TRBV7-6 and TRBJ2-1, the complete variable domain is GAGVSQSPRYKVTKRGQDVALRCDPISGHVSLYWYRQALGQGPEFLTYFNYEAQQDKSGLPNDRFSAERPEGSISTLTIQRTEQRDSAMYRCASSFGGTGKGHEQFFGPGTRLTVL.

The chain couples TRBV4-1 to TRBJ2-3, with TRBD2 as a possible D gene (6 bases). The V gene lost 3 bases and the J gene lost 1 base, with 14 bases spanning the gap. CDR1 is MGHRA and CDR2 is YSYEKL in the germline V gene. This CDR3 spans 16 amino acids. In nucleotides, the CDR3 is TGCGCCAGCAGCCACGGTCGATCGGGGGGCACAGATACGCAGTATTTT. Residues: CASSHGRSGGTDTQYF.